This is a list of T cell receptor beta chains from one sample in a study of blood T cell repertoires in COVID-19. Assay: immunoSEQ multiplex PCR; the TCRdb copy retains only in-frame clones and omits some. The table shows approximately 150,000 clones, with 70% to 90% occurring only once. What was sequenced was peripheral blood. The receptors originated from a human donor with acute or convalescent COVID-19. The donor label of this sample is uncertain. Both conserved end residues are part of each CDR3. Fields, in order: V gene, J gene, CDR3 protein.

TRBV5-1	TRBJ1-2	CASSLRQGVTFYGYTF
TRBV2	TRBJ1-3	CASTAEAAGSGNTIYF
TRBV29-1	TRBJ2-1	CSVTHSLAGGATNSYNEQFF
TRBV6-1	TRBJ1-1	CASSERSVVAFF
TRBV9	TRBJ1-5	CASSVGTDYLNQPQHF
TRBV12-5	TRBJ2-2	CASGPPRGAGAGELFF
TRBV4-1	TRBJ1-6	CASSQDVLTGGDSPLHF
TRBV6-1	TRBJ1-2	CASTPGTGNWYGYTF
TRBV29-1	TRBJ1-4	CSVEGEGTDNEKLFF
TRBV12-5	TRBJ2-3	CASGSSGLAGGTVDTQYF
TRBV4-2	TRBJ1-3	CASSQDTSSSGNTIYF
TRBV3-1/TRBV3-2	TRBJ1-1	CASIRGNTEAFF
TRBV7-9	TRBJ1-1	CASTLEGTGGRLNTEAFF
TRBV24-1	TRBJ2-5	CATSGVDWTEETQYF
TRBV29-1	TRBJ2-7	CSVLGWGDYEQYF
TRBV19	TRBJ1-2	CASTYPGQIYGYTF
TRBV2	TRBJ2-2	CASSLGGGNTGELFF